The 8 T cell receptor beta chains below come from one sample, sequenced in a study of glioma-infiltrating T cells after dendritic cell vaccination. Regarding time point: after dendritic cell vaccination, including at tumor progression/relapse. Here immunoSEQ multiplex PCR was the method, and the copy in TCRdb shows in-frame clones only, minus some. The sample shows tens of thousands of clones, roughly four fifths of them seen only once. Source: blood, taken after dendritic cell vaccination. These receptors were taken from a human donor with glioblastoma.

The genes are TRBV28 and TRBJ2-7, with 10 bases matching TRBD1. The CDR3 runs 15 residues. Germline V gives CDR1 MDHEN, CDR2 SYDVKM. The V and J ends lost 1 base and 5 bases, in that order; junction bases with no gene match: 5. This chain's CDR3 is CASSLFGQGVDEQYV. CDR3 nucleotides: TGTGCCAGCAGTTTATTTGGACAGGGGGTCGACGAGCAGTACGTC.

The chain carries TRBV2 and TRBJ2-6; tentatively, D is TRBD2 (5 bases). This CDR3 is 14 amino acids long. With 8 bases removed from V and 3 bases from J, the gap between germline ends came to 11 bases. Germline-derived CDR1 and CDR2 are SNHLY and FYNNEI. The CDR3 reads CASFGLFGANVLTF. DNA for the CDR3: TGTGCCAGCTTTGGACTCTTTGGGGCCAACGTCCTGACTTTC.

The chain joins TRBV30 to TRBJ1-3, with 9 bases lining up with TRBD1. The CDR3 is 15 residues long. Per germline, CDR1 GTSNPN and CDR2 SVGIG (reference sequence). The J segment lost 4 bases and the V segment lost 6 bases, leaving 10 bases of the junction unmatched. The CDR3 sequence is CACQPGQGTGNTIYF. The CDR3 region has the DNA TGTGCCTGCCAGCCCGGACAGGGGACGGGAAACACCATATATTTT.

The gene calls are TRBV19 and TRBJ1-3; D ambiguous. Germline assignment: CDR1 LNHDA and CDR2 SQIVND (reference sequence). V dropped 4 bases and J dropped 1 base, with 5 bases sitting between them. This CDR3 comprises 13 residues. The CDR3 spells CASSRQSGNTIYF. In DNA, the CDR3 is TGTGCCAGTAGTAGACAATCTGGAAACACCATATATTTT.

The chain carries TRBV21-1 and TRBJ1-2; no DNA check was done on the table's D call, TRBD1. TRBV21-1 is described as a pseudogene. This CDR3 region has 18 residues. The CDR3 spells CASSKSRGLFPTGYGYTF. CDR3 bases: TGTGCCAGCAGCAAAAGCAGGGGGCTCTTCCCCACCGGTTATGGCTACACCTTC.

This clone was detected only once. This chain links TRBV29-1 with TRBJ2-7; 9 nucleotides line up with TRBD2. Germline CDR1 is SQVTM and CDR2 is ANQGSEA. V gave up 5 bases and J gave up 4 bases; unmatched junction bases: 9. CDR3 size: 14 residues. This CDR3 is CSVRLAEPPYEQYV. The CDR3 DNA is TGCAGCGTTAGACTAGCGGAGCCCCCTTACGAGCAGTACGTC.

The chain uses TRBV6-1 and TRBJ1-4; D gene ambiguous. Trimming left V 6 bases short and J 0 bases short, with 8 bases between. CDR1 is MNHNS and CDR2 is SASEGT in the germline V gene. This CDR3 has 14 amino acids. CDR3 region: CASRQDATNEKLFF. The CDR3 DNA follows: TGTGCCAGCAGACAAGATGCAACTAATGAAAAACTGTTTTTT.

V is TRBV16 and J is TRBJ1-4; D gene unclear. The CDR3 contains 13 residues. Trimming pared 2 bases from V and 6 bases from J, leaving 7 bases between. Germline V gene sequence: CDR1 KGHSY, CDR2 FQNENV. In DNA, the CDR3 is TGTGCCAGCAGCCAAAAGAGAGATGAAAAACTGTTTTTT. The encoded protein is CASSQKRDEKLFF.